The 31 T cell receptor beta chains below come from one sample, sequenced in a study of chemoradiotherapy in HPV16-positive cancers. Some clones are missing from TCRdb's copy, which holds only in-frame ones; the method was immunoSEQ multiplex PCR. The table shows 30,000 to 35,000 clones, with roughly 86% occurring only once. The sample here was blood, taken from a patient who underwent chemoradiotherapy. The receptors stem from a human donor with HPV-associated anogenital cancer.

This clone appeared once. The chain combines TRBV7-8 with TRBJ1-1; 10 bases are a match to TRBD1. This CDR3 region has 16 residues. With V trimmed by 4 bases and J by 3 bases, 8 bases remained unmatched. CDR1 and CDR2 (germline): SGHVS, FQNEAQ. The CDR3 sequence: CASSSHSGTGDTEAFF. CDR3 coding DNA: TGTGCCAGCAGCTCCCATTCGGGGACAGGGGACACTGAAGCTTTCTTT.

This clone turned up a few times. The V call is TRBV2, the J call TRBJ2-7; D might be TRBD1 (6 bases). V was pared by 6 bases and J by 6 bases, with 18 bases between. The germline V gene has CDR1 SNHLY and CDR2 FYNNEI. The CDR3 is 14 residues long. CDR3 bases: TGTGCCAGCAGCCTGGACAGTTCTCGGGGCGAGCAGTACTTC. It is translated as CASSLDSSRGEQYF. Variable domain in full (rest from reference TRBV2 and TRBJ2-7): EPEVTQTPSHQVTQMGQEVILRCVPISNHLYFYWYRQILGQKVEFLVSFYNNEISEKSEIFDDQFSVERPDGSNFTLKIRSTKLEDSAMYFCASSLDSSRGEQYFGPGTRLTVT.

The genes are TRBV5-1 and TRBJ2-7; no definite D call. V gave up 1 base and J gave up 2 bases, with 7 bases separating them. Germline values: CDR1 SGHRS, CDR2 YFSETQ. The CDR3 contains 13 residues. The CDR3 sequence is CASSLTATYEQYF. As DNA, the CDR3 is TGCGCCAGCAGCTTGACCGCCACCTACGAGCAGTACTTC.

A few counts support this clone. V gene TRBV21-1 combines with J gene TRBJ1-1; the table's D call of TRBD1 was not tested on the DNA. TRBV21-1 is annotated as a pseudogene. There are 10 residues in the CDR3. The CDR3 region is CASTNSEAFF. CDR3 DNA: TGTGCCAGCACCAACAGTGAAGCTTTCTTT.

J is TRBJ2-7 and V is TRBV28; D remains ambiguous. Trimming left V 2 bases short and J 3 bases short, with 2 bases between. Germline V gives CDR1 MDHEN, CDR2 SYDVKM. This CDR3 is built from 11 residues. DNA for the CDR3: TGTGCCAGCAGTTTAGTCTACGAGCAGTACTTC. This encodes CASSLVYEQYF.

This clone was counted once. The chain recombines TRBV7-2 with TRBJ1-4; maybe TRBD1 (6 bases). Germline V gene data show CDR1 as SGHTA and CDR2 as FQGNSA. The V end was cut by 5 bases, the J end by 1 base, with 8 bases between. The CDR3 has 14 amino acids. The CDR3 bases are TGTGCCAGCAGCGTACAGGGAACTAATGAAAAACTGTTTTTT. This encodes CASSVQGTNEKLFF.

V is TRBV4-3 and J is TRBJ1-2, with D perhaps TRBD1 (5 bases). Looked up from germline, CDR1 is LGHNA and CDR2 is YSLEER. CDR3 length: 14 residues. V was cut by 7 bases and J by 2 bases, with 14 bases left in between. For the CDR3, the DNA is TGCGCCAGCACAATGAGAGGGACCAACTATGGCTACACCTTC. It specifies CASTMRGTNYGYTF.

This sequence joins TRBV6-1 and TRBJ1-2; D is perhaps TRBD1 (5 bases). The CDR3 consists of 15 residues. In germline, CDR1 is MNHNS, CDR2 SASEGT. The V and J ends lost 5 bases and 4 bases respectively, with 17 bases between them. CDR3: CASSTQGGTGYGYTF. The CDR3 nucleotides are TGTGCCAGCAGTACCCAGGGAGGGACCGGCTATGGCTACACCTTC.

V and J are TRBV5-1 and TRBJ1-4, with D perhaps TRBD1 (5 bases). Germline assignment: CDR1 SGHRS and CDR2 YFSETQ. Trimming cost V 5 bases and J 2 bases, with 16 bases left between them. The CDR3 covers 16 residues. The DNA for the CDR3 is TGCGCCAGCAGAGAGGAAACCCCAGGGACTAATGAAAAACTGTTTTTT. Translated, it gives CASREETPGTNEKLFF. The whole variable domain, filled in from reference TRBV5-1 and TRBJ1-4, reads KAGVTQTPRYLIKTRGQQVTLSCSPISGHRSVSWYQQTPGQGLQFLFEYFSETQRNKGNFPGRFSGRQFSNSRSEMNVSTLELGDSALYLCASREETPGTNEKLFFGSGTQLSVL.

CDR3 nucleotide sequence: TGTGCCAGCAGTTCACCAGGCCTCACAGATACGCAGTATTTT. It translates to CASSSPGLTDTQYF. The V gene is TRBV5-4, the J gene TRBJ2-3; no reliable D call. Trimming took off 5 bases at V and 2 bases at J, with 12 bases between the two ends. The V gene's germline CDR1 is SGHNT and CDR2 YYREEE (reference sequence). The CDR3 length is 14 residues.

The rearrangement links TRBV9 to TRBJ2-7, with D perhaps matching TRBD2 (6 bases). Between the trimmed V and J ends, which lost 2 bases and 6 bases, there was a span of 15 bases. This CDR3 comprises 14 residues. Per germline, CDR1 SGDLS and CDR2 YYNGEE. The CDR3 DNA sequence: TGTGCCAGCAGCGTCGGCGGTAGCGGCTTCGAGCAGTACTTC. It specifies CASSVGGSGFEQYF.

The chain joins TRBV18 to TRBJ1-3, with 7 positions matching TRBD1. Per the germline V gene, CDR1 is KGHSH and CDR2 is LQKENI. This CDR3 contains 15 residues. V lost 4 bases, J lost 0 bases, and 3 bases stayed unmatched. CDR3 region: CASSLDRDSGNTIYF. DNA of the CDR3: TGTGCCAGCTCACTCGACAGGGACTCTGGAAACACCATATATTTT. The full variable domain, rest sourced from reference TRBV18 and TRBJ1-3, is NAGVMQNPRHLVRRRGQEARLRCSPMKGHSHVYWYRQLPEEGLKFMVYLQKENIIDESGMPKERFSAEFPKEGPSILRIQQVVRGDSAAYFCASSLDRDSGNTIYFGEGSWLTVV.

V and J are TRBV7-9 and TRBJ2-3; D is uncertain. Germline-derived CDR1 and CDR2 are SEHNR and FQNEAQ (reference sequence). V lost 4 bases and J lost 0, with 11 bases in between. The CDR3 spans 15 residues. DNA for the CDR3: TGTGCCAGCAGCTCACCAACGTTTAGCACAGATACGCAGTATTTT. Translating it yields CASSSPTFSTDTQYF.

This chain connects TRBV5-8 to TRBJ1-4; D is ambiguous. In germline, CDR1 is SGHTS, CDR2 YDEGEE. The length of the CDR3 is 13 residues. V was cut by 4 bases and J by 8 bases, with 12 bases left in between. CDR3 loop: CASSLDGREKLFF. CDR3 DNA: TGTGCCAGCAGCCTCGACGGGCGGGAAAAACTGTTTTTT.

The genes are TRBV19 and TRBJ2-2; TRBD1 might be the D (6 bases). The V gene lost 5 bases and the J gene lost 8 bases, with 12 bases spanning the gap. The CDR3 has 13 amino acids. Germline lookup yields CDR1 LNHDA and CDR2 SQIVND (reference sequence). CDR3 DNA sequence: TGTGCCAGTAGTCAACAGGGTCCGGGGGAGCTGTTTTTT. It specifies CASSQQGPGELFF.

The sample holds one count of this clone. This sequence joins TRBV5-4 and TRBJ2-7; tentative D call: TRBD1 (6 bases). CDR3 length: 15 amino acids. Trimming shortened V by 5 bases and J by 2 bases, and 17 bases separated the two germline ends. Germline V gene sequence: CDR1 SGHNT, CDR2 YYREEE (reference sequence). For the CDR3, the DNA is TGTGCCAGCAGAGGACCGGGACAACCTACCTACGAGCAGTACTTC. It translates to CASRGPGQPTYEQYF.

This clone came up once. This sequence joins TRBV7-2 and TRBJ2-5; a weak D match, TRBD1 (5 bases). V gave up 4 bases and J gave up 1 base, with 13 bases separating them. The CDR3 totals 15 residues. Germline CDR1 SGHTA, CDR2 FQGNSA. For the CDR3, the DNA is TGTGCCAGCAGCTCCAGAGGAAGGGGCCAAGAGACCCAGTACTTC. Its protein is CASSSRGRGQETQYF.

The V call is TRBV12-2, the J call TRBJ1-2; the D segment call TRBD1 is taken from the table without a DNA check. TRBV12-2 has pseudogene status. This CDR3 comprises 16 residues. In DNA form, the CDR3 reads TGTGCAAGTCGCTTAGCCCCTGGACATTCTAACTATGGCTACACCTTC. Translated: CASRLAPGHSNYGYTF.

The chain links TRBV5-5 to TRBJ2-2; possibly TRBD2 for D (5 bases). The CDR3 totals 16 residues. Germline assignment: CDR1 SGHKS and CDR2 YYEKEE (reference sequence). V was shortened by 4 bases and J by 4 bases, with 17 bases between the two germline ends. In DNA form, the CDR3 reads TGTGCCAGCAGCCTTTTTAACCGAGGGTCCACCGGGGAGCTGTTTTTT. Translated, it gives CASSLFNRGSTGELFF.

This sequence joins TRBV7-8 and TRBJ2-7, with D possibly being TRBD2 (5 bases). Germline values: CDR1 SGHVS, CDR2 FQNEAQ. The CDR3 runs to 15 residues. The V and J ends lost 6 bases and 5 bases respectively, with 20 bases between them. This CDR3 is CASSQPRGLPDEQYF. CDR3 in DNA: TGTGCCAGCAGTCAACCCCGCGGGCTCCCGGACGAGCAGTACTTC.

The rearrangement joins TRBV6-1 to TRBJ2-3, with 8 nucleotides matching TRBD2. Per germline, CDR1 MNHNS and CDR2 SASEGT. V lost 8 bases to trimming and J lost 2 bases; unmatched junction nucleotides: 6. The CDR3 loop spans 14 amino acids. The CDR3 DNA sequence: TGTGCCAGCGGAACTAGCGGAAACACAGATACGCAGTATTTT. Its protein is CASGTSGNTDTQYF.

V is TRBV28 and J is TRBJ1-2, with D tentatively TRBD1 (6 bases). From germline, CDR1 is MDHEN and CDR2 SYDVKM. The length of the CDR3 is 13 residues. V was shortened by 6 bases and J by 5 bases, with 13 bases between the two germline ends. This CDR3 is CASRINQGYGYTF. The CDR3 DNA follows: TGTGCCAGCAGGATAAATCAGGGGTATGGCTACACCTTC.

V and J are TRBV6-5 and TRBJ1-1, with a possible D match to TRBD1 (5 bases). Per germline, CDR1 MNHEY and CDR2 SVGAGI. The V end was cut by 7 bases, the J end by 0 bases, with 12 bases between. The CDR3 runs 14 residues. CDR3 amino acids: CASMGREMNTEAFF. DNA of the CDR3: TGTGCCAGCATGGGGCGGGAAATGAACACTGAAGCTTTCTTT.

The chain carries TRBV5-4 and TRBJ1-1, with D maybe TRBD1 (5 bases). V lost 4 bases and J lost 7, with 11 bases in between. CDR1 and CDR2 from the germline V gene are SGHNT and YYREEE (reference sequence). CDR3 length equals 12 residues. CDR3 region: CASSLPTDEAFF. Written as DNA, the CDR3 is TGTGCCAGCAGCCTTCCGACAGATGAAGCTTTCTTT.

The genes are TRBV4-2 and TRBJ1-4, with 11 bases matching TRBD1. CDR1 and CDR2 from the germline V gene are LGHNA and YNFKEQ. The CDR3 length is 16 residues. V dropped 3 bases and J dropped 7; count of bases not matched to a gene: 7. The CDR3 DNA reads TGTGCCAGCAGCCAGCTGTGGGACAGGGGGGGTGAAAAACTGTTTTTT. Its translation is CASSQLWDRGGEKLFF.

This chain joins TRBV19 and TRBJ1-6, with TRBD1 as a possible D gene (5 bases). Trimming cost V 6 bases and J 7 bases, with 13 bases left between them. Germline CDR1 and CDR2: LNHDA and SQIVND (reference sequence). This CDR3 has 14 amino acids. DNA for the CDR3: TGTGCCAGTAGCCCAGGGAGTCCAAATTCACCCCTCCACTTT. It specifies CASSPGSPNSPLHF.

The V call is TRBV5-5, the J call TRBJ2-7; TRBD1 matches at 11 bases. V was clipped by 2 bases and J by 5 bases; unmatched bases: 3. The germline V gene has CDR1 SGHKS and CDR2 YYEKEE (reference sequence). The CDR3 contains 14 residues. DNA for the CDR3: TGTGCCAGCAGCTTTCGGGGACAGGGGGACGAGCAGTACTTC. Amino acids: CASSFRGQGDEQYF.

This chain links TRBV9 with TRBJ2-5; no firm D call. V was shortened by 0 bases and J by 5 bases, with 5 bases between the two germline ends. The CDR3 has 12 residues. The germline V gene has CDR1 SGDLS and CDR2 YYNGEE. The CDR3 sequence: CASSVVEETQYF. CDR3 DNA sequence: TGTGCCAGCAGCGTAGTGGAGGAGACCCAGTACTTC. The variable domain in full, with the rest retrieved from reference TRBV9 and TRBJ2-5, is DSGVTQTPKHLITATGQRVTLRCSPRSGDLSVYWYQQSLDQGLQFLIQYYNGEERAKGNILERFSAQQFPDLHSELNLSSLELGDSALYFCASSVVEETQYFGPGTRLLVL.

The rearrangement joins TRBV4-3 to TRBJ2-5, with D unresolved. Trimming removed 5 bases at V and 5 bases at J, with 6 bases between. CDR1 and CDR2 (germline): LGHNA, YSLEER. The length of the CDR3 is 11 residues. The DNA of the CDR3 is TGCGCCAGCAGCGTAGGGGAGACCCAGTACTTC. Residues: CASSVGETQYF.

The chain uses TRBV2 and TRBJ2-3; TRBD1 matches at 8 bases. The CDR3 length is 13 residues. Germline trimming cut 10 bases from V and 3 bases from J; bases unmatched to any gene: 6. In germline, CDR1 is SNHLY, CDR2 FYNNEI. In DNA form, the CDR3 reads TGTGCCACCGGACAGGGTAATACAGATACGCAGTATTTT. Translated, it gives CATGQGNTDTQYF.

The chain carries TRBV6-5 and TRBJ1-1; D is uncertain. CDR3 size: 13 residues. Germline V gene lookup returns CDR1 MNHEY and CDR2 SVGAGI. The ends were cut back, 2 bases at V and 3 bases at J, with 7 bases in the middle. The CDR3 DNA sequence: TGTGCCAGCAGTTACCAGAGAGACACTGAAGCTTTCTTT. Translating it yields CASSYQRDTEAFF.